This entry concerns a single TCR beta chain. This specimen belongs to a study of OX40 agonist ivuxolimab in advanced cancers. Study-level information: Head and neck, renal cell, melanoma or hepatocellular carcinoma were the cancers that dose-escalation patients had.

Germline lookup yields CDR1 SGHRS and CDR2 YFSETQ. This CDR3 has 13 residues. Trimming stripped 2 bases from V and 2 bases from J, with 7 bases between. The assay was immunoSEQ multiplex PCR, and TCRdb's table has in-frame clones only and misses some. The sample contains some 60,000 clones, 85% of which appear only once. The sequence derives from an adult with an advanced solid tumor such as melanoma, head and neck, liver or kidney cancer. The sequencing used CD4+ or CD8+ T cells sorted from blood, collected in a trial of the OX40 agonist ivuxolimab. The gene calls are TRBV5-1 and TRBJ1-1; no reliable D call. CDR3 DNA sequence: TGCGCCAGCAGCTTACCCAGCAACACTGAAGCTTTCTTT. Its translation: CASSLPSNTEAFF.